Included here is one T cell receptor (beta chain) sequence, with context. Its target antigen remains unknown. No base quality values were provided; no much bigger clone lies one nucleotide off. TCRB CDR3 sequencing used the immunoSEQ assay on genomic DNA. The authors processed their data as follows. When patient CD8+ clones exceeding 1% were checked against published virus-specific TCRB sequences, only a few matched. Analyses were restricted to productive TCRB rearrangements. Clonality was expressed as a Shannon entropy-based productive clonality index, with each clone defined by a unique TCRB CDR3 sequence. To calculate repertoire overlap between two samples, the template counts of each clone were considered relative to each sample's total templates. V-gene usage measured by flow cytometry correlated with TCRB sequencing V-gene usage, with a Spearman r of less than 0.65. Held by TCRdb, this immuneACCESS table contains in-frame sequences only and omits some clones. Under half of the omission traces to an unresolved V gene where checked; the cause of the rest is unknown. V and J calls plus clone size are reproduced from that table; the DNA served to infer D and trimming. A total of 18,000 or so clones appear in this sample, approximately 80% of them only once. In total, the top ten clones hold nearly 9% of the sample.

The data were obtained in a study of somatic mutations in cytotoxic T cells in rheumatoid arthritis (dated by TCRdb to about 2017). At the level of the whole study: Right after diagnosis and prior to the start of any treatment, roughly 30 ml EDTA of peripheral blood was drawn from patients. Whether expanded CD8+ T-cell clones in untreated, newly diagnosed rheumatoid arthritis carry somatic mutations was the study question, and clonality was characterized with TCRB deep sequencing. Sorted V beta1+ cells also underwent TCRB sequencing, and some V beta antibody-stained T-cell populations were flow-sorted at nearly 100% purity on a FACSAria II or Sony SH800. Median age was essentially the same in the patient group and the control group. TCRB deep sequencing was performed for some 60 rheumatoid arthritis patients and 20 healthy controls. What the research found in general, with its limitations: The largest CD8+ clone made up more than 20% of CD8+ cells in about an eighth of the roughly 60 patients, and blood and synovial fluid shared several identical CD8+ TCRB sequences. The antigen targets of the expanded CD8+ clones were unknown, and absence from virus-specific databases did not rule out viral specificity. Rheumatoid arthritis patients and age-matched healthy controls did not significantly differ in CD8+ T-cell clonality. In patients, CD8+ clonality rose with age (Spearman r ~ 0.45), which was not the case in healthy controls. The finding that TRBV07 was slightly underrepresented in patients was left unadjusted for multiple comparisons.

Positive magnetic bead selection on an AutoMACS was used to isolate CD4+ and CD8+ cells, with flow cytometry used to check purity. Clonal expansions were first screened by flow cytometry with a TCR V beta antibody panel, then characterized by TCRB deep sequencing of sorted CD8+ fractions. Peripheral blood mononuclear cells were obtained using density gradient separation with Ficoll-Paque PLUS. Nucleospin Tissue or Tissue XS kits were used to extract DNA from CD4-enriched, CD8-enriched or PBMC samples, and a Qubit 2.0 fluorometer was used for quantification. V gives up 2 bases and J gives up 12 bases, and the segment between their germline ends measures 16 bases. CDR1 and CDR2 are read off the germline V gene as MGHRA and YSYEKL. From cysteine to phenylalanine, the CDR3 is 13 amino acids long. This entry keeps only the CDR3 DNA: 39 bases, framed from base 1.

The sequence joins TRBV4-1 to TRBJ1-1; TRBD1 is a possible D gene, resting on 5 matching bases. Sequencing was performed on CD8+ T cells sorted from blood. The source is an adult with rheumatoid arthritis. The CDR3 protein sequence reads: CASSQRGPVGPFF. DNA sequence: TGCGCCAGCAGCCAAAGGGGCCCTGTCGGACCTTTCTTT.